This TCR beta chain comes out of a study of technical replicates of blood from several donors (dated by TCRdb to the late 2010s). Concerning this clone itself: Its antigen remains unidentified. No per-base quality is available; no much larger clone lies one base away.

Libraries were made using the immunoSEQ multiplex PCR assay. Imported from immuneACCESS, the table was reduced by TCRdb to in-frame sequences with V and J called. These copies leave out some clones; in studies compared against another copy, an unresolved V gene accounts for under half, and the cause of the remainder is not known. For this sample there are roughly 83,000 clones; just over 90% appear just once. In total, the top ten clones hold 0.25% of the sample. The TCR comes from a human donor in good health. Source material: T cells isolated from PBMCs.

The CDR3 sequence is CASSLDLGTYYGYTF. The DNA sequence reads TGCGCCAGCAGCTTGGATTTGGGGACATACTATGGCTACACCTTC. This chain is built from TRBV5-1 and TRBJ1-2; matching of 6 bases hints at TRBD1 as the D gene. V is cut by 0 bases and J by 3 bases, and the space between the germline ends is 12 bases. Spanning cysteine to phenylalanine, the CDR3 consists of 15 amino acids. Only the CDR3 DNA is retained, 45 bases long and in frame from the first base. As encoded in the germline V gene, CDR1 is SGHRS while CDR2 is YFSETQ. The CDR3 plus the reference TRBV5-1 and TRBJ1-2 genes for the other parts give the full variable domain: KAGVTQTPRYLIKTRGQQVTLSCSPISGHRSVSWYQQTPGQGLQFLFEYFSETQRNKGNFPGRFSGRQFSNSRSEMNVSTLELGDSALYLCASSLDLGTYYGYTFGSGTRLTVV.